This TCR beta chain was sequenced in a study of beta chain features in type 1 diabetes. The study, taken as a whole, reports: Among type 1 diabetes patients, VDJ junctions had fewer insertions and more deletions. Moderate but significant shortening of TCRB CDR3s was recorded in all four CD4+ subsets from Type 1 diabetes patients.

Concerning this clone: Its specificity is not known.

The whole isolated RNA underwent reverse transcription, so sequencing captured expressed TCRB transcripts. Assay: immunoSEQ multiplex PCR; the TCRdb copy retains only in-frame clones and omits some. The sample lists approximately 60,000 clones, around half occurring once. This TCR was recovered from a woman aged 40 to 50 with type 1 diabetes. Sample: Tregs from blood.

CDR3 protein: CASSPTGGGTEAFF. CDR3 nucleotides: TGTGCCAGCAGCCCGACAGGGGGCGGCACTGAAGCTTTCTTT. The chain has TRBV7-2 and TRBJ1-1; 10 bases agree with TRBD1. This CDR3 comprises 14 residues. Trimming at V came to 5 bases and at J to 4 bases, leaving 4 bases not matched to a gene. Germline V gene data show CDR1 as SGHTA and CDR2 as FQGNSA.